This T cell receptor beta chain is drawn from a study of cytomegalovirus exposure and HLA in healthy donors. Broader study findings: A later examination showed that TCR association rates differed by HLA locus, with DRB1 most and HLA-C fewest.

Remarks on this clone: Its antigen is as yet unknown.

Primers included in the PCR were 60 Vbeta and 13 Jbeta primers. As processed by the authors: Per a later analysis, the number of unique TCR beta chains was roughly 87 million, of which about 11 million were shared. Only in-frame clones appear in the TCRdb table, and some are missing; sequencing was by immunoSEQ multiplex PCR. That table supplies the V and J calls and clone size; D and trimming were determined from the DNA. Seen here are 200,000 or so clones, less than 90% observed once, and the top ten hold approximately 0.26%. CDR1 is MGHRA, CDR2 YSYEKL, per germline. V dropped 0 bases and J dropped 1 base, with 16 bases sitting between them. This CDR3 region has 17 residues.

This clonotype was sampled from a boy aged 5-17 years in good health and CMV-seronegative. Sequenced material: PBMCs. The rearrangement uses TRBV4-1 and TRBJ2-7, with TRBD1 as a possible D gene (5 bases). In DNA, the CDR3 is TGCGCCAGCAGCCAAGATCCCGGACACCTCTTATCCTACGAGCAGTACTTC. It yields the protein CASSQDPGHLLSYEQYF.